Below are 5 T cell receptor beta chains sequenced from a single sample in a study of glioma-infiltrating T cells after dendritic cell vaccination. Sequenced by immunoSEQ multiplex PCR; TCRdb stores in-frame clones only, minus some. Of roughly 60,000 clones listed, about 89% are singletons. The time point is: after dendritic cell vaccination, including at tumor progression/relapse. Sequenced material: blood, taken after dendritic cell vaccination. The receptors were sampled from a human donor with glioblastoma.

The V gene is TRBV27, the J gene TRBJ1-5; 7 bases match TRBD1. J lost 1 base, V lost 5 bases, and 8 bases had no gene match. CDR1 is MNHEY, CDR2 SMNVEV, per germline (reference sequence). The CDR3 is 16 residues long. The CDR3 DNA reads TGTGCCAGCAGTCCGGACAGGCTGGTGAGCAATCAGCCCCAGCATTTT. It is translated as CASSPDRLVSNQPQHF.

The chain is built from TRBV6-1 and TRBJ2-1, with 11 bases aligning to TRBD2. Looked up from germline, CDR1 is MNHNS and CDR2 is SASEGT. The CDR3 extends over 14 amino acids. J lost 8 bases, V lost 5 bases, and 5 bases had no gene match. CDR3 nucleotides: TGTGCCAGCAGTCCTAGCGGGAGGTCTCATGAGCAGTTCTTC. Its protein product is CASSPSGRSHEQFF.

The rearrangement joins TRBV4-3 to TRBJ1-1; no clear D gene. Per the germline V gene, CDR1 is LGHNA and CDR2 is YSLEER. Trimming removed 1 base at V and 11 bases at J, with 8 bases between. The CDR3 length is 11 residues. CDR3 coding DNA: TGCGCCAGCAGCCAAGGGGAGCGGGCTTTCTTT. Translation: CASSQGERAFF.

This clone is a singleton in its sample. The rearrangement uses TRBV10-3 and TRBJ1-4; 11 bases map to TRBD1. There are 17 residues in the CDR3. Germline V lookup: CDR1 ENHRY, CDR2 SYGVKD. Trimming at V came to 0 bases and at J to 8 bases, leaving 8 bases not matched to a gene. Written as DNA, the CDR3 is TGTGCCATCAGTGAGTCGACCCCCGGGACAGGGGGAGAAAAACTGTTTTTT. Protein: CAISESTPGTGGEKLFF.

The chain uses TRBV19 and TRBJ2-7, with D possibly being TRBD1 (6 bases). The CDR3 covers 13 residues. Trimming took 9 bases from V and 6 from J, leaving 18 bases between them. Per germline, CDR1 LNHDA and CDR2 SQIVND (reference sequence). CDR3 coding DNA: TGTGCCAGGTCCCCTTGGACAGTGGCCGAGCAGTACTTC. It translates to CARSPWTVAEQYF.